The clone carrying this T cell receptor (beta chain) has only a few counts. Other DNA sequences in this specimen translate into the identical CDR3. Original data processing: By means of reference gene primer amplification, nucleated cell counts were estimated. Repertoires were generated with immunoSEQ multiplex PCR, while TCRdb's copy carries only in-frame clones and drops some. From that table come the V and J calls and clone size; the DNA was used to work out D and trimming. The data contain fewer than 400,000 clones, 80% to 95% of them singletons. The source of the sample is a study of blood T cell repertoires in COVID-19. The CDR3 sequence is 13 residues long. Trimming at V came to 6 bases and at J to 6 bases, leaving 6 bases not matched to a gene. Adults between roughly 18 and 89 years of age took part from 24 US areas.

This clonotype originated in a young woman who had recovered from COVID-19. The V gene is TRBV12-3 or TRBV12-4, the J gene TRBJ1-2; TRBD1 matches 8 bases. The sample was PBMCs or T cells enriched from blood (not recorded which). DNA of the CDR3: TGTGCCAGCAGCCCCGGGACAGGTAATGGCTACACCTTC. Translated: CASSPGTGNGYTF.